Below are 3 T cell receptor beta chains sequenced from a single sample in a study of radiation and T cells in renal cell carcinoma. Specified time point: blood 4 weeks post-SBRT, at nephrectomy. Treatment in this sample: 15 Gy SBRT to primary tumor, nephrectomy 4 weeks later. Profiling relied on immunoSEQ multiplex PCR, and the TCRdb table lists in-frame clones only, not all of them. The sample has approximately 150,000 clones, around 88% seen once; the top ten hold around 17%. Material: blood, obtained from a patient whose treatment included radiotherapy and nephrectomy. These receptors came from a woman between 50 and 59 years old with renal cell carcinoma.

The rearrangement joins TRBV28 to TRBJ1-1; D is unclear. Trimming removed 4 bases from V and 5 bases from J, with 8 bases in between. Germline V gene data show CDR1 as MDHEN and CDR2 as SYDVKM. The CDR3 has 12 residues. The CDR3 nucleotides are TGTGCCAGCAGTTACGGACGGACTGAAGCTTTCTTT. It encodes CASSYGRTEAFF.

V usage is TRBV7-2 and J usage is TRBJ2-5, with 8 bases matching TRBD2. Germline trimming cut 5 bases from V and 2 bases from J; bases unmatched to any gene: 10. Germline V gene lookup returns CDR1 SGHTA and CDR2 FQGNSA. There are 16 residues in the CDR3. The CDR3 DNA follows: TGTGCCAGCAGCGAGACGCCTACTAGCGGACAAGAGACCCAGTACTTC. Translating it yields CASSETPTSGQETQYF.

V gene TRBV18 combines with J gene TRBJ1-3; 7 bases fit TRBD1. The CDR3 length is 16 residues. The germline V gene has CDR1 KGHSH and CDR2 LQKENI. V lost 2 bases, J lost 3 bases, and 7 bases stayed unmatched. The CDR3: CASSPVRQGDGNTIYF. The CDR3 DNA follows: TGTGCCAGCTCACCAGTACGACAGGGTGATGGAAACACCATATATTTT.